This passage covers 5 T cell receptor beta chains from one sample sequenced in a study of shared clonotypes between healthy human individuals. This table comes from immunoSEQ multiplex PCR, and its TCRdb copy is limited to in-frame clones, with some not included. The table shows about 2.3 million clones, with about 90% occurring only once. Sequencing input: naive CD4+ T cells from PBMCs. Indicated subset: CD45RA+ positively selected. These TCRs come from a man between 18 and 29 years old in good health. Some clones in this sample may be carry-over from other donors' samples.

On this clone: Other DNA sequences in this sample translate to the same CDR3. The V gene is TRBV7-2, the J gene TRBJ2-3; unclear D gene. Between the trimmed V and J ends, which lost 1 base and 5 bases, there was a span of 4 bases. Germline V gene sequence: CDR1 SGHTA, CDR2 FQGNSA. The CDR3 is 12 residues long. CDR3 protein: CASSLVGDTQYF. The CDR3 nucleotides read TGTGCCAGCAGCTTAGTCGGAGATACGCAGTATTTT.

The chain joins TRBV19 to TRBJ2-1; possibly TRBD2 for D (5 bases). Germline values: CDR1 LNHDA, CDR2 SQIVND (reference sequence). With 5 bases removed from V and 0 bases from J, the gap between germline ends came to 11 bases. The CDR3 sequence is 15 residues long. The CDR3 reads CASSGLGSSYNEQFF. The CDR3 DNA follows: TGTGCCAGTAGTGGACTGGGGAGCTCCTACAATGAGCAGTTCTTC.

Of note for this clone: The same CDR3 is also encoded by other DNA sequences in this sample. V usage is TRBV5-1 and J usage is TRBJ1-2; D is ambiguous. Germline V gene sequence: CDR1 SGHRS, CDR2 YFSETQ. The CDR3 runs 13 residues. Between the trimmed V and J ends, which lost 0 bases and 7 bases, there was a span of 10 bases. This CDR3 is CASSLEGVGGYTF. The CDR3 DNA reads TGCGCCAGCAGCTTGGAGGGAGTCGGTGGCTACACCTTC. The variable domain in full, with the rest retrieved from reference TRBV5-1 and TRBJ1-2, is KAGVTQTPRYLIKTRGQQVTLSCSPISGHRSVSWYQQTPGQGLQFLFEYFSETQRNKGNFPGRFSGRQFSNSRSEMNVSTLELGDSALYLCASSLEGVGGYTFGSGTRLTVV.

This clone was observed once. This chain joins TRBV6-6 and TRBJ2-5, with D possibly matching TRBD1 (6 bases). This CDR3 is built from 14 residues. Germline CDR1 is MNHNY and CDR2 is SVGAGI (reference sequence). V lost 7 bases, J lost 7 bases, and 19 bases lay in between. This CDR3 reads CASNNQGSWGTQYF. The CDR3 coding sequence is TGTGCCAGCAACAACCAGGGGTCTTGGGGGACCCAGTACTTC.

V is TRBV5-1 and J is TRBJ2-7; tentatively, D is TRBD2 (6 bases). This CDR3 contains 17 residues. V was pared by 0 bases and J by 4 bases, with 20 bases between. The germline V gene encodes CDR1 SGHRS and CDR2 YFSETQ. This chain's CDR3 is CASSLALRPLGTYEQYF. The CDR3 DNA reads TGCGCCAGCAGCTTGGCCTTACGACCACTTGGGACTTACGAGCAGTACTTC.